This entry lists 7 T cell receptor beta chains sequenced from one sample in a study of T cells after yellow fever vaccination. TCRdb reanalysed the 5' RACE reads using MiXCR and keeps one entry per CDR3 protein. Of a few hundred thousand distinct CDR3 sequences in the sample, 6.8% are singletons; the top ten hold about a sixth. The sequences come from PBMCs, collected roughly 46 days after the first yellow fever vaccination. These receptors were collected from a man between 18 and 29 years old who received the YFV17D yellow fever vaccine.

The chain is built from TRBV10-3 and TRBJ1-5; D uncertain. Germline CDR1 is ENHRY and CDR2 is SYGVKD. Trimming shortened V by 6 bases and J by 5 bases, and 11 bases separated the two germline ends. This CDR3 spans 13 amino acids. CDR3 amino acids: CAIRGGGDQPQHF. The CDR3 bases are TGTGCCATCAGGGGTGGAGGCGATCAGCCCCAGCATTTT.

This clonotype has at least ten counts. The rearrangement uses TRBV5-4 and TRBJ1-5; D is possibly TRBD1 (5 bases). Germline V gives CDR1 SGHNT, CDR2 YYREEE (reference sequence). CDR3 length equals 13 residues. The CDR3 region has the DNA TGTGTTACACAGGAGGGGCCGAATCAGCCCCAGCATTTT. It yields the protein CVTQEGPNQPQHF.

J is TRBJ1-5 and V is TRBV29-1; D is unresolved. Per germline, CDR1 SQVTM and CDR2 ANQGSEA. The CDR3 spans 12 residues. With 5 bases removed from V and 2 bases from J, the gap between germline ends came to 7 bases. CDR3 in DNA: TGCAGCGTTCGGCTGGGCAATCAGCCCCAGCATTTT. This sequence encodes CSVRLGNQPQHF.

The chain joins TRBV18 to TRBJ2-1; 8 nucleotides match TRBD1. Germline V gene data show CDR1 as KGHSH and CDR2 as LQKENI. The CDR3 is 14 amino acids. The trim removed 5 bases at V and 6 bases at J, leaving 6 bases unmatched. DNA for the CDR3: TGTGCCAGCTCAGTTGGACAGGGCATCAATGAGCAGTTCTTC. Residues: CASSVGQGINEQFF.

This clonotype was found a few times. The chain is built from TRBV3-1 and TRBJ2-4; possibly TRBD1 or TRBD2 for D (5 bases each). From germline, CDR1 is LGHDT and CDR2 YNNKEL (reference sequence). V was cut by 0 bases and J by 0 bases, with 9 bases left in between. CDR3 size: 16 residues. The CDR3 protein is CASSQESGTAKNIQYF. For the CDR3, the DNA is TGTGCCAGCAGCCAAGAATCCGGGACAGCCAAAAACATTCAGTACTTC.

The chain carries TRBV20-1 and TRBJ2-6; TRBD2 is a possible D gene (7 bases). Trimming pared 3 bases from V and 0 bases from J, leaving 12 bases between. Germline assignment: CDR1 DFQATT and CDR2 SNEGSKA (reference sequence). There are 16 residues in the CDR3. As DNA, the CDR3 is TGCAGTGCTAGCAGGGGAGGGTACTCTGGGGCCAACGTCCTGACTTTC. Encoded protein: CSASRGGYSGANVLTF.

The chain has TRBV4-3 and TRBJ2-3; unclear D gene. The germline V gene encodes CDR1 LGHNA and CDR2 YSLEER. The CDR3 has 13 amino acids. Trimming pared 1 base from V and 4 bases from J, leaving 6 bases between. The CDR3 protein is CASSQVLADTQYF. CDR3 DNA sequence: TGCGCCAGCAGCCAAGTTTTGGCAGATACGCAGTATTTT.